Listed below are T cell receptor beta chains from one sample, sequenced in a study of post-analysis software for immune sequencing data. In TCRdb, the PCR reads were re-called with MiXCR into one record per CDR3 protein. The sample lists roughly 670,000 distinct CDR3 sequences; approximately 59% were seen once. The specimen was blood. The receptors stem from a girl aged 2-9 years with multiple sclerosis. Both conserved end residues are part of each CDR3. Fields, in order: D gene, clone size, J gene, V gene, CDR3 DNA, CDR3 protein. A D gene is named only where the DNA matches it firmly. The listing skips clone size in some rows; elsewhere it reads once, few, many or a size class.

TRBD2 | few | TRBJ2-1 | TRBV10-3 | TGTGCCATCAGTGAGTCTGCTAGCGGCACCTACAATGAGCAGTTCTTC | CAISESASGTYNEQFF
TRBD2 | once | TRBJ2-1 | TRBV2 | TGTGCCAGCATGCCCCTAGCGGGAGTAAGTGAGCAGTTCTTC | CASMPLAGVSEQFF
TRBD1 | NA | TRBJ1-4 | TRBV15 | TGTGCCACCAGCCCACAGGGGAATGAAAAACTGTTTTTT | CATSPQGNEKLFF
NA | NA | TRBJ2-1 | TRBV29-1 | TGCAGCGTTGAAGTAGCAGGGATGTCCTACAATGAGCAGTTCTTC | CSVEVAGMSYNEQFF
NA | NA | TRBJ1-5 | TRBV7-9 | TGTGCCAGCAGCTTATCACGGGGAGGGCAGCCCCAGCATTTT | CASSLSRGGQPQHF
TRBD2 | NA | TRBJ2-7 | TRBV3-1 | TGTGCCAGCAGCCAAGGAGGACTAGCGGGAGACTACGAGCAGTACTTC | CASSQGGLAGDYEQYF
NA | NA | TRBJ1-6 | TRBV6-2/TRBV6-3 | TGTGCCAGCATCAAGGCGGGGGGAAGAACCTATAATTCACCCCTCCACTTT | CASIKAGGRTYNSPLHF
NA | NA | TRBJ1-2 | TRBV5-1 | TGCGCCAGCAGCTTGGCTTTCCTACAGGGCAGGGACCATGGCTACACCTTC | CASSLAFLQGRDHGYTF
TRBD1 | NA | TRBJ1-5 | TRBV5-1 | TGCGCCAGCAGCCCAGGGGGGCCTTATAGCAATCAGCCCCAGCATTTT | CASSPGGPYSNQPQHF
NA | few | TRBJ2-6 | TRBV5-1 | TGCGCCAGCAGCTTGGCTGTCAGGGTGACTGGGGCCAACGTCCTGACTTTC | CASSLAVRVTGANVLTF
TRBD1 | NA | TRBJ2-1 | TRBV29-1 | TGCAGCGTCCGACCGGGACAGGGGAATGAGCAGTTCTTC | CSVRPGQGNEQFF
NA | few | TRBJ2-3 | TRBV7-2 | TGTGCCAGCAGCTTAGCTGGGGGGCTGTATTTT | CASSLAGGLYF
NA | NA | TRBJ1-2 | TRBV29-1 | TGCAGCGTTCCAAATAAGCTAGGTGGCTACACCTTC | CSVPNKLGGYTF
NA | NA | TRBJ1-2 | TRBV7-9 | TGTGCCAGCAGCTTAGGCACAGGGAATAACTATGGCTACACCTTC | CASSLGTGNNYGYTF
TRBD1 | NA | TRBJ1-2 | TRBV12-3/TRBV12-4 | TGTGCCACAAGGGGGCTGGGTGGCTACACCTTC | CATRGLGGYTF
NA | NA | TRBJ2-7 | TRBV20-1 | TGCAGTGCTAGAGACCCTAAACAAGGAAACGAGCAGTACTTC | CSARDPKQGNEQYF
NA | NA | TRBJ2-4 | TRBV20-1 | TGCAGTGCTAGAGATGGAGAAAGTAAAAACATTCAGTACTTC | CSARDGESKNIQYF
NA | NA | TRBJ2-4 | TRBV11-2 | TGTGCCAGCAGCACAGGACAGTGGAACATTCAGTACTTC | CASSTGQWNIQYF
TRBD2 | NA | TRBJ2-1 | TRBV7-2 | TGTGCCAGCAGCTTAGCGTTAGCGGGGGGGGCCAATGAGCAGTTCTTC | CASSLALAGGANEQFF
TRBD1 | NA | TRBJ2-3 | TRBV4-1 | TGCGCCAGCAGCTGCCTCCCCGCCGGGACAGAGAGCACAGATACGCAGTATTTT | CASSCLPAGTESTDTQYF
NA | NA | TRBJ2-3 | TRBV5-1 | TGTGCCAGCAGTTTGGGGGATACAGATACGCAGTATTTT | CASSLGDTDTQYF
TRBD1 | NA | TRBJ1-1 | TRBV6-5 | TGTGCCAGCAGTGCTCGGACAGGGTGGTATACTGAAGCTTTCTTT | CASSARTGWYTEAFF
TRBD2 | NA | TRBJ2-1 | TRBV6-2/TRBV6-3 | TGTGCCAGCAGTTCCCCTAGCGGGGGTCACAATGAGCAGTTCTTC | CASSSPSGGHNEQFF
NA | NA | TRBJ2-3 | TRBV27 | TGTGCCAGCAGTTTCCCGGGCACCTCCACAGATACGCAGTATTTT | CASSFPGTSTDTQYF
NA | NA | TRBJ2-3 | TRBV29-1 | TGCAGCTCGCGAAAGGGCACAGATACGCAGTATTTT | CSSRKGTDTQYF